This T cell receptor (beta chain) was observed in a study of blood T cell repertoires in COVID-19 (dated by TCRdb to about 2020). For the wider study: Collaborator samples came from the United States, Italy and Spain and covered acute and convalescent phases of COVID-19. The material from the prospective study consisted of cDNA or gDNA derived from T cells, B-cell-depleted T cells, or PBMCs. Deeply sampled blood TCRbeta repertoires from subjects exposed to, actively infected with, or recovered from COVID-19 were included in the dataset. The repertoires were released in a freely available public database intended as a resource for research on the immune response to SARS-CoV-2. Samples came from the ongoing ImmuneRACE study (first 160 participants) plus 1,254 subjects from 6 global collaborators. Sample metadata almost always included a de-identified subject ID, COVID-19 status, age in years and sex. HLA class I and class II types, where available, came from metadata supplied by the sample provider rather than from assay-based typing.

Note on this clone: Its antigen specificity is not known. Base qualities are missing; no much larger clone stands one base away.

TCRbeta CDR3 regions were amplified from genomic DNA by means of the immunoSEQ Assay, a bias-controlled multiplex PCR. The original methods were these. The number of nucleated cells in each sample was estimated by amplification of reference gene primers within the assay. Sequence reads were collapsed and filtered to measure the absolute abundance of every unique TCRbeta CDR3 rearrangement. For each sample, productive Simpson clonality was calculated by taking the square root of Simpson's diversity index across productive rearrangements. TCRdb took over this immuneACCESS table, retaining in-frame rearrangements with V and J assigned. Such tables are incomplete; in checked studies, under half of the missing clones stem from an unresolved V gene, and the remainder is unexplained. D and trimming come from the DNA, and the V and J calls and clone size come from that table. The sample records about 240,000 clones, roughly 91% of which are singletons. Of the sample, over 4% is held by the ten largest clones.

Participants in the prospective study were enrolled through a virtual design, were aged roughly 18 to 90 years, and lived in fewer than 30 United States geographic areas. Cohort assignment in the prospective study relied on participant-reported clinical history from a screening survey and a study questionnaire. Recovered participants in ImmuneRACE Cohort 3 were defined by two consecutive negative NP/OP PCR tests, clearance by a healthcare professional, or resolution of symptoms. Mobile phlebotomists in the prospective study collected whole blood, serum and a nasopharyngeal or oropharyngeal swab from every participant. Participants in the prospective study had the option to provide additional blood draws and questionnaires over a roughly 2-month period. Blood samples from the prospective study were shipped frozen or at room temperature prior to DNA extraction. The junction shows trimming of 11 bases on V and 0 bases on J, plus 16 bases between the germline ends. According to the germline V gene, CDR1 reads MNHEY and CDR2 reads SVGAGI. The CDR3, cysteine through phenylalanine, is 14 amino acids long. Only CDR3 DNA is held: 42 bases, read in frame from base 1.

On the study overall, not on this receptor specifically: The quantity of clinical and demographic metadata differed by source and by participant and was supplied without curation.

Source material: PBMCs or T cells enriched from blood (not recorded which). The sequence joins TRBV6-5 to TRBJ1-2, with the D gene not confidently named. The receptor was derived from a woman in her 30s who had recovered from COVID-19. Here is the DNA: TGTGCCCTTTGGTCGGGGATAGCTAACTATGGCTACACCTTC. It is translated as CALWSGIANYGYTF.